This TCR beta chain was sequenced during a study of sequential checkpoint blockade in melanoma. At the level of the study: Maintenance nivolumab came after either treatment sequence.

Trimming cost V 0 bases and J 8 bases, with 17 bases left between them. Germline CDR1 reads MNHEY; CDR2 reads SVGAGI. The CDR3 sequence is 16 residues long. The protocol was immunoSEQ multiplex PCR, while the TCRdb copy is restricted to in-frame clones and leaves out a portion. The top ten clones hold less than 55% of a sample with approximately 6,000 clones, approximately 53% of them seen once. Treatment in this sample: randomized to nivolumab then ipilimumab (arm A) or the reverse (arm B). DNA-damaging chemotherapy had not been given to any patient beforehand. Live CD3+CD8+ CD19− CD56− cells were sorted from PBMCs.

Sequenced here: CD8+ T cells sorted from blood (inferred from file names), sampled from a patient given nivolumab and ipilimumab in sequence. This chain uses TRBV6-5 with TRBJ2-1; the D gene is possibly TRBD2 (5 bases). The sequence was obtained from a human donor with melanoma. CDR3 in amino acids: CASSYSIRGRNDEQFF. As DNA, the CDR3 is TGTGCCAGCAGTTACTCTATCCGGGGAAGGAACGATGAGCAGTTCTTC.